This T cell receptor (beta chain) was identified during a study of cytomegalovirus exposure and HLA in healthy donors. Study context: Among 150 million to 200 million T cells, an earlier analysis found 120 million or so unique TCR beta sequences.

Study observations and caveats: The authors enumerated 180 or so TCR beta chains as linked to cytomegalovirus. HLA alleles were associated with roughly 15,000 TCR beta sequences in a later analysis at 0.05 false discovery rate. In a later analysis, V- and J-gene trimming of beta chains associated with a DCLRE1C missense variant, replicated independently.

Remarks on this clone: Antigen: not known.

The CDR3 is 15 amino acids. The germline CDR1 and CDR2 sequences are SGDLS and YYNGEE. V shed 4 bases and J 7 bases; nucleotides not matched to a gene: 8. PCR employed 60 Vbeta and 13 Jbeta primers. Sequencing used immunoSEQ multiplex PCR; TCRdb keeps in-frame clones, though not all of them. The table records some 130,000 clones, 66% of them present only once. The receptor's source is a human donor in good health. Input material: PBMCs. The chain combines TRBV9 with TRBJ2-1; 10 nucleotides line up with TRBD1. CDR3 in amino acids: CASSTRTGGRNEQFF. In nucleotides, the CDR3 is TGTGCCAGCAGCACCCGGACAGGGGGTAGGAATGAGCAGTTCTTC.